This TCR beta chain was documented in a study of T cell clusters in autoimmune cytopenias. TRB amplification used approximately 270 ng of peripheral blood genomic DNA. One tube held mixed TRB-A and TRB-B primer pools for touch-down PCR. Following a re-call of the multiplex PCR reads, TCRdb has one entry per CDR3 protein and lacks DNA. The listing records 1,100 or so distinct CDR3 sequences. This clonotype counts as large (0.1 to 1%) by frequency. The CDR3 is 13 residues long. Germline V CDR1 and CDR2: MNHEY, SVGAGI. This same sample was also taken into another study, of T cell repertoires in aging, cancer and after chemotherapy. That paper states: Compared with age-matched healthy donors, untreated hematological or solid cancer patients showed higher blood TCR clonality. Immunological memory after chemotherapy cannot be judged from the repertoire data.

The sequenced sample was peripheral blood. The chain employs TRBV6-5 and TRBJ2-7; TCRdb picks TRBD2, but there is no DNA to check that call. The source of this sequence is a human donor in good health. The CDR3 protein is CASSFGDLAEQYF.